This T cell receptor (beta chain) came from a study of T-cell reconstitution after alpha-beta-depleted transplantation in children. Study findings and constraints: Surviving recipient T cells and thymic progenitors underlay high day-60 TCRbeta diversity in some patients. Several hundred expanded graft clones reportedly supplied alpha-beta T cells about two months after transplant. Most T-cell counts and diversity one year after the transplant came from T cells that were newly produced.

It was with unique molecular identifiers that the TCRbeta library was prepared. TCRdb reanalysed the PCR reads using MiXCR and keeps one entry per CDR3 protein. This table has 700,000 to 950,000 distinct CDR3 sequences, 15% to 20% appearing once. Germline loops: CDR1 MGHRA, CDR2 YSYEKL. The CDR3 sequence is 19 residues long. V gave up 2 bases and J gave up 3 bases; unmatched junction bases: 13. This clonotype was seen a few times. Its specificity is unknown. The material sequenced was PBMCs, mostly from graft donor cells, taken 360 days after TCRalphabeta/CD19-depleted stem cell transplant. The sequence was obtained from a male patient under 18 who had a stem cell transplant for acute lymphoblastic leukemia, so the T cells may come from the graft donor. This chain links TRBV4-1 with TRBJ2-3; 11 nucleotides agree with TRBD2. The CDR3 DNA is TGCGCCAGCAGCCAACACTATGATCCGGGACTAGCGGAGACAGATACGCAGTATTTT. It yields the protein CASSQHYDPGLAETDTQYF.